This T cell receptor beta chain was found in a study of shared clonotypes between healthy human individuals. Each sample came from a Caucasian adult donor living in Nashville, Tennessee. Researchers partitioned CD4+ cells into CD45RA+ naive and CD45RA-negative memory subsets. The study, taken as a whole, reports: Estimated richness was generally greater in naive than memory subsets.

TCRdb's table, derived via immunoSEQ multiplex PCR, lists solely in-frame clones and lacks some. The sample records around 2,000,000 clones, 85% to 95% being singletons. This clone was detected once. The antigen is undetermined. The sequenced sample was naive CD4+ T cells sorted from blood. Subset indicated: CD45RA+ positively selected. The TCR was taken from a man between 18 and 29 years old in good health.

The CDR3 nucleotides are TGCGCCAGCAGCTCGACTGACTACTTCTCCTACGAGCAGTACTTC. Encoded protein: CASSSTDYFSYEQYF. The gene calls are TRBV5-1 and TRBJ2-7; a possible D gene is TRBD2 (5 bases). Germline V lookup: CDR1 SGHRS, CDR2 YFSETQ. V was pared by 3 bases and J by 0 bases, with 13 bases between. The CDR3 consists of 15 residues.